This T cell receptor (beta chain) stems from a study of blood T cell repertoires in COVID-19. Whole-study context: The samples span acute and convalescent COVID-19 from the United States, Italy and Spain. The analysed material was cDNA or gDNA that came from T cells, B-cell-depleted T cells, or PBMCs.

Germline V gene lookup returns CDR1 MNHEY and CDR2 SMNVEV (reference sequence). The CDR3 spans 14 residues. After removal of 5 bases from V and 7 bases from J, the junction contained 10 bases not matched to a gene. Authors' methods: Reference gene primer amplification gave nucleated cell count estimates. Using immunoSEQ multiplex PCR, the repertoire was profiled, and TCRdb retains in-frame clones only, with some absent. V, J and clone size derive from that table, while D and trimming were established from the DNA sequence. This sample carries roughly 200,000 clones, over 70% of them seen once, and the ten largest clones take roughly 9.4%.

The rearrangement uses TRBV27 and TRBJ1-2; 7 positions agree with TRBD1. This clonotype originated in a man aged 40-55 years with active or convalescent COVID-19. The sequenced material came from peripheral blood. The CDR3 region has the DNA TGTGCCAGCAGTCCAAGACAGGGAGAGGGTGGCTACACCTTC. It yields the protein CASSPRQGEGGYTF.